The next 26 T cell receptor beta chains were all read from a single sample in a study of blood T cells in healthy people across ages (dated by TCRdb to the mid-2010s). Library preparation used 5' RACE. Sequencing was carried out with an Illumina HiSeq 2500. The second PCR ran for roughly 7 to 11 cycles and used a J-beta primer mix along with a sample-barcoded 5' primer. TCRdb reprocessing: public reads trimmed at Q25 with fastp, clones called with MiXCR, in-frame beta chains kept. Rows matching on CDR3 protein sequence are summarized as one entry with the most common DNA and genes. This sample lists about 720,000 distinct CDR3 sequences; more than 20% were detected once. The ten largest clonotypes hold more than 3% of the sample. The sample was also linked to a second study, of T cells of mothers and their children.

The sample consisted of blood. The receptors stem from a boy under 18 in good health.

The chain is built from TRBV29-1 and TRBJ2-7; D not certain. CDR3 length equals 11 residues. Germline values: CDR1 SQVTM, CDR2 ANQGSEA. V dropped 2 bases and J dropped 3 bases, with 5 bases sitting between them. CDR3 DNA sequence: TGCAGCGTTGAACATAGCTACGAGCAGTACTTC. Its protein product is CSVEHSYEQYF.

The CDR3 is CASSFRLADTDTQYF. The CDR3 bases are TGTGCCAGCAGTTTTCGACTAGCGGACACAGATACGCAGTATTTT. V gene TRBV12-3 or TRBV12-4 combines with J gene TRBJ2-3; 9 bases are a match to TRBD2. The V and J ends lost 3 bases and 2 bases, in that order; junction bases with no gene match: 3. The CDR3 consists of 15 residues.

This clonotype was seen more than once but under ten times. The rearrangement links TRBV20-1 to TRBJ2-4; D unresolved. The CDR3 is made up of 17 amino acids. Germline-derived CDR1 and CDR2 are DFQATT and SNEGSKA (reference sequence). V was shortened by 0 bases and J by 2 bases, with 17 bases between the two germline ends. In DNA form, the CDR3 reads TGCAGTGCTAGAGATCGGATGCTCGGGTCTTCCAAAAACATTCAGTACTTC. It yields the protein CSARDRMLGSSKNIQYF.

V gene TRBV5-1 combines with J gene TRBJ2-7; weak D call: TRBD1 (6 bases). CDR1 and CDR2 from the germline V gene are SGHRS and YFSETQ. V lost 4 bases and J lost 0, with 14 bases in between. The CDR3 is made up of 15 amino acids. CDR3 residues: CASSLNRESSYEQYF. The CDR3 nucleotides are TGCGCCAGCAGCCTAAACAGGGAAAGCTCCTACGAGCAGTACTTC. The full variable domain, with the rest looked up from reference TRBV5-1 and TRBJ2-7, is KAGVTQTPRYLIKTRGQQVTLSCSPISGHRSVSWYQQTPGQGLQFLFEYFSETQRNKGNFPGRFSGRQFSNSRSEMNVSTLELGDSALYLCASSLNRESSYEQYFGPGTRLTVT.

J is TRBJ2-6 and V is TRBV29-1, with D unclear. Germline assignment: CDR1 SQVTM and CDR2 ANQGSEA. With 5 bases removed from V and 4 bases from J, the gap between germline ends came to 6 bases. The CDR3 contains 12 residues. For the CDR3, the DNA is TGCAGCGTTAGGTGGGGGGCCAACGTCCTGACTTTC. Its protein product is CSVRWGANVLTF.

The chain recombines TRBV20-1 with TRBJ2-6; possibly TRBD1 for D (5 bases). V was clipped by 6 bases and J by 1 base, with 7 bases between them. Germline assignment: CDR1 DFQATT and CDR2 SNEGSKA (reference sequence). The CDR3 runs 13 residues. This CDR3 is CSARGSGANVLTF. The CDR3 nucleotides read TGCAGTGCAAGGGGTTCTGGGGCCAACGTCCTGACTTTC.

In this sample, this clonotype turned up a few times. V usage is TRBV24-1 and J usage is TRBJ1-2; 8 bases match TRBD1. V shed 4 bases and J 2 bases; nucleotides not matched to a gene: 8. The CDR3 loop spans 16 amino acids. The V gene's germline CDR1 is KGHDR and CDR2 SFDVKD. CDR3 in DNA: TGTGCCACCAGTGAGGCTCGGACAGGGCACAACTATGGCTACACCTTC. This encodes CATSEARTGHNYGYTF.

This clonotype appeared many times. The gene calls are TRBV28 and TRBJ2-7; D not resolved. The CDR3 is 11 amino acids. Trimming took 4 bases from V and 2 from J, leaving 3 bases between them. The germline CDR1 and CDR2 sequences are MDHEN and SYDVKM. CDR3 loop: CASSWAYEQYF. The CDR3 region has the DNA TGTGCCAGCAGTTGGGCCTACGAGCAGTACTTC.

The chain uses TRBV7-9 and TRBJ2-5, with D perhaps TRBD2 (6 bases). The J call may be wrong; the DNA end is better matched by TRBJ2-1. The V gene's germline CDR1 is SEHNR and CDR2 FQNEAQ (reference sequence). This CDR3 comprises 15 residues. The CDR3 DNA reads as TGTGCCAGCAGCTTAGGGCGGGATGCCTACAATGAGCAGTTCTTC. This translates into CASSLGRDAYNEQFF.

This clonotype was counted between two and nine times. Relative to the germline gene, one junction end is altered; a read error may explain this. V usage is TRBV9 and J usage is TRBJ1-4; no firm D call. CDR1 is SGDLS, CDR2 YYNGEE, per germline. The CDR3 covers 14 residues. CDR3 sequence: CASSVGRINEKLFF. In DNA, the CDR3 is TGTGCCAGCAGCGTAGGTCGGATTAATGAAAAGCTGTTTTTT. Full variable domain (rest looked up from reference TRBV9 and TRBJ1-4): DSGVTQTPKHLITATGQRVTLRCSPRSGDLSVYWYQQSLDQGLQFLIQYYNGEERAKGNILERFSAQQFPDLHSELNLSSLELGDSALYFCASSVGRINEKLFFGSGTQLSVL.

On this clonotype itself: Germline is not matched at one junction end, which may reflect a read error. This sequence joins TRBV7-9 and TRBJ1-2, with D hard to call. CDR1 is SEHNR, CDR2 FQNEAQ, per germline (reference sequence). This CDR3 contains 15 residues. The CDR3 nucleotides are TGCGCCAGCAGCTCACCATGGCCGTATAACTATGGCTACACCTTC. Its protein product is CASSSPWPYNYGYTF. The variable domain in full, with the rest retrieved from reference TRBV7-9 and TRBJ1-2, is DTGVSQNPRHKITKRGQNVTFRCDPISEHNRLYWYRQTLGQGPEFLTYFQNEAQLEKSRLLSDRFSAERPKGSFSTLEIQRTEQGDSAMYLCASSSPWPYNYGYTFGSGTRLTVV.

V and J are TRBV4-1 and TRBJ1-2, with 7 bases aligning to TRBD1. V lost 5 bases, J lost 4 bases, and 4 bases stayed unmatched. Germline lookup yields CDR1 MGHRA and CDR2 YSYEKL. The CDR3 consists of 13 residues. CDR3 nucleotide sequence: TGCGCCAGCAGCGTCCGGGACAGCTATGGCTACACCTTC. It translates to CASSVRDSYGYTF.

J is TRBJ2-5 and V is TRBV4-3; D may be TRBD2 (7 bases). The length of the CDR3 is 16 residues. V was trimmed by 0 bases and J by 4 bases, leaving 15 bases between them. The germline V gene has CDR1 LGHNA and CDR2 YSLEER. DNA of the CDR3: TGCGCCAGCAGCCAAGATGGGGAGGGGGTAGGAGAGACCCAGTACTTC. As protein: CASSQDGEGVGETQYF.

This clonotype has only a few counts. The CDR3 loop is CASSPSRGYTF. CDR3 DNA sequence: TGTGCCAGCAGTCCTAGTCGGGGCTACACCTTC. V gene TRBV28 combines with J gene TRBJ1-2; D unclear. Trimming pared 5 bases from V and 8 bases from J, leaving 9 bases between. The CDR3 consists of 11 residues. The germline V gene encodes CDR1 MDHEN and CDR2 SYDVKM.

This clonotype has more than one count but fewer than ten. The chain combines TRBV12-5 with TRBJ2-5; D is perhaps TRBD1 or TRBD2 (6 bases each). Germline CDR1 is LGHNT and CDR2 is FRNRAP. This CDR3 contains 15 residues. V was trimmed by 0 bases and J by 1 base, leaving 9 bases between them. CDR3 in DNA: TGTGCTAGTGGTTTGGTAGAGGGGGGCCAAGAGACCCAGTACTTC. Its protein product is CASGLVEGGQETQYF.

V and J are TRBV20-1 and TRBJ2-3; 7 bases match TRBD1. The CDR3 has 15 residues. Germline V CDR1 and CDR2: DFQATT, SNEGSKA (reference sequence). The V segment lost 4 bases and the J segment 3 bases; nucleotides outside the gene matches: 10. The CDR3 DNA is TGCAGTGCTACCCGGAACAGGGGAGTGACAGATACGCAGTATTTT. It is translated as CSATRNRGVTDTQYF.

This sequence joins TRBV29-1 and TRBJ2-7; no reliable D call. V was trimmed by 7 bases and J by 4 bases, leaving 20 bases between them. Germline CDR1 and CDR2: SQVTM and ANQGSEA. This CDR3 spans 14 amino acids. The CDR3 loop reads CSARRQTDTYEQYF. The CDR3 nucleotides are TGCAGCGCTCGAAGGCAGACGGATACGTACGAGCAGTACTTC.

The table lists this clonotype with a few counts. The chain couples TRBV7-3 to TRBJ2-7; TRBD2 agrees at 9 bases. Unmatched junction bases numbered 5, after V lost 5 bases and J lost 6 bases. Germline V gene sequence: CDR1 SGHTA, CDR2 FQGTGA. The CDR3 spans 13 residues. The CDR3 region has the DNA TGTGCCAGCAGCCCAGCGGGGGGATCCGAGCAGTACTTC. It encodes CASSPAGGSEQYF. The whole variable domain, remainder taken from reference TRBV7-3 and TRBJ2-7, is GAGVSQTPSNKVTEKGKYVELRCDPISGHTALYWYRQSLGQGPEFLIYFQGTGAADDSGLPNDRFFAVRPEGSVSTLKIQRTERGDSAVYLCASSPAGGSEQYFGPGTRLTVT.

This clonotype was observed a few times. CDR3 region: CSARSVVGPGVVNEQFF. The DNA for the CDR3 is TGCAGTGCTAGATCTGTTGTCGGACCCGGCGTAGTCAATGAGCAGTTCTTC. This chain links TRBV20-1 with TRBJ2-5; no clear D gene. TRBJ2-1 explains the end of the DNA better; the J call may be wrong. Germline CDR1 and CDR2: DFQATT and SNEGSKA (reference sequence). The CDR3 sequence is 17 residues long.

The chain employs TRBV6-2 or TRBV6-3 and TRBJ2-4; 8 bases agree with TRBD2. The junction had 10 bases not matched to a gene; V was cut back by 5 bases and J by 7 bases. The CDR3 extends over 15 amino acids. Germline V CDR1 and CDR2: MNHEY, SVGEGT. The chain's CDR3 is CASSLGGAGGNIQYF. As DNA, the CDR3 is TGTGCCAGCAGTCTCGGAGGGGCGGGGGGTAACATTCAGTACTTC.

The chain employs TRBV12-3 or TRBV12-4 and TRBJ2-2; TRBD1 matches at 8 bases. CDR3 length: 16 amino acids. Losses at the gene ends were 7 bases for V and 4 bases for J; bases not matched to a gene: 11. The CDR3 DNA is TGTGCCAGCACCGACCAGGGGGCGTCGAGCACCGGGGAGCTGTTTTTT. Translating it yields CASTDQGASSTGELFF.

The V call is TRBV20-1, the J call TRBJ2-5; D may correspond to TRBD1 or TRBD2 (6 bases each). CDR3 length: 13 residues. V was clipped by 6 bases and J by 6 bases, with 17 bases between them. Germline lookup yields CDR1 DFQATT and CDR2 SNEGSKA (reference sequence). CDR3 protein: CSAESGAQKTQYF. The DNA of the CDR3 is TGCAGTGCCGAGTCGGGGGCGCAGAAGACCCAGTACTTC.

This chain links TRBV4-2 with TRBJ2-1; D is ambiguous. This CDR3 has 15 amino acids. Germline-derived CDR1 and CDR2 are LGHNA and YNFKEQ. V dropped 0 bases and J dropped 2 bases, with 8 bases sitting between them. The CDR3 coding sequence is TGTGCCAGCAGCCAAGAACTCCTGACCTACAATGAGCAGTTCTTC. Translating gives CASSQELLTYNEQFF.

This chain links TRBV6-5 with TRBJ2-7; tentatively, D is TRBD1 (5 bases). CDR3 length equals 15 residues. Germline lookup yields CDR1 MNHEY and CDR2 SVGAGI. Between the trimmed V and J ends, which lost 1 base and 3 bases, there was a span of 13 bases. CDR3 nucleotide sequence: TGTGCCAGCAGTTACTATACAGGCCAAGTCTACGAGCAGTACTTC. As protein: CASSYYTGQVYEQYF.

This rearrangement joins TRBV12-3 or TRBV12-4 to TRBJ1-3; the D is unclear. V dropped 3 bases and J dropped 4 bases, with 7 bases sitting between them. This CDR3 contains 13 residues. The CDR3 protein is CASSFWEGNTIYF. The CDR3 coding sequence is TGTGCCAGCAGTTTTTGGGAGGGAAACACCATATATTTT.

The rearrangement links TRBV27 to TRBJ2-5; D not resolved. V lost 4 bases to trimming and J lost 3 bases, with 15 bases between them. CDR1 is MNHEY and CDR2 is SMNVEV in the germline V gene (reference sequence). The CDR3 extends over 15 amino acids. DNA of the CDR3: TGTGCCAGCAGTTCGGCTCTTAAACCCAAAGAGACCCAGTACTTC. As protein: CASSSALKPKETQYF.